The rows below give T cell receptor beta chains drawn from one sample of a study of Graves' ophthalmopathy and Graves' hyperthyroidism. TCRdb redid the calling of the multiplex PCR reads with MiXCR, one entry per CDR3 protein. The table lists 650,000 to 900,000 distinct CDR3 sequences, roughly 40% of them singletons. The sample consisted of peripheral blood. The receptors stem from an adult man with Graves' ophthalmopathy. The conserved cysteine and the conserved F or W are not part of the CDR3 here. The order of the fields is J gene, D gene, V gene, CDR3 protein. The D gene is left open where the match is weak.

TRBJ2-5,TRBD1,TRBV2,ASSEFGTGETQY
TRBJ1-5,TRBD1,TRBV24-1,ATSDSGGDQPQH
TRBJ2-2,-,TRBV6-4,ASSYGLRELF
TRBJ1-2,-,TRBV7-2,ASSQDPGRNLYGYT
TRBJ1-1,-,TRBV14,ASSQEPGLSEAF
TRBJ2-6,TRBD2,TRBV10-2,ASKRGALGDNVLT
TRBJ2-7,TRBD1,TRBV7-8,ASSLSTGGRGYEQY
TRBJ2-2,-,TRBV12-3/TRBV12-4,ASSYSSPEGTGELF
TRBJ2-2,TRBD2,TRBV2,ASRAWTSGGVGELF
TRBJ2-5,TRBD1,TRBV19,ASRGQASYQETQY
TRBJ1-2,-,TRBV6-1,ASRNRRPNYGYT
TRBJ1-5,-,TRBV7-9,ASRTDTDNQPQH
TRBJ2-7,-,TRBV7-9,ASSFEGPSLHYEQY
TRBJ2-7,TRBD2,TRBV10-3,AIMAGGSGNEQY
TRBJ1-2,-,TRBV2,ASSEVGGGNGYT
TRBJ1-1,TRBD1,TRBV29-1,SVGGQGVGTEAF
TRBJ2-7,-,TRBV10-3,ASSNSGGSGEQY
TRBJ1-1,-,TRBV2,ASSVEPVSTEAF
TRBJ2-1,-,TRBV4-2,ASSFNNEQF
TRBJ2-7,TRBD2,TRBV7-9,ASSHGTSNEQY